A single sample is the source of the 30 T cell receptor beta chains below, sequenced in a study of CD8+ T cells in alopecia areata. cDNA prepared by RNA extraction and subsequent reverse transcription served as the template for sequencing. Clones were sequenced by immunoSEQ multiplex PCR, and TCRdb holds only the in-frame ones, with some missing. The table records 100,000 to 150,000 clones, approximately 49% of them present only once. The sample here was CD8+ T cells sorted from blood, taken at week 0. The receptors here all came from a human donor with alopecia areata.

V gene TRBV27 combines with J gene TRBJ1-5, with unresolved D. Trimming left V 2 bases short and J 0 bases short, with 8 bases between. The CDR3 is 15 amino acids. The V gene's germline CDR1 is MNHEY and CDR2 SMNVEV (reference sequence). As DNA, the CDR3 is TGTGCCAGCAGTTTAGCGGCAGTTAGCAATCAGCCCCAGCATTTT. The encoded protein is CASSLAAVSNQPQHF.

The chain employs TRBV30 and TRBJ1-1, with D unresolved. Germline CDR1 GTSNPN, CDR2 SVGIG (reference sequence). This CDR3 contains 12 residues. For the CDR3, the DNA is TGTGCGGATTCCAACATGAACACTGAAGCTTTCTTT. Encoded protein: CADSNMNTEAFF.

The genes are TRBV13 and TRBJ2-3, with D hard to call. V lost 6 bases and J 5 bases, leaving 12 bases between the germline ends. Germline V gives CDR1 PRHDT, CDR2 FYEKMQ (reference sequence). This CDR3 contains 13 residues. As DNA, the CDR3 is TGTGCCAGCAGGATTCCGATGGGAGATACGCAGTATTTT. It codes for CASRIPMGDTQYF.

The CDR3 DNA reads as TGTGCCAGCAGCCTCTGGAACCAAGAGACCCAGTACTTC. Encoded protein: CASSLWNQETQYF. The V gene is TRBV27, the J gene TRBJ2-5; D remains unclear. Deletions cut 6 bases from V and 0 bases from J, with 8 bases between. The CDR3 covers 13 residues. Germline CDR1 and CDR2: MNHEY and SMNVEV (reference sequence).

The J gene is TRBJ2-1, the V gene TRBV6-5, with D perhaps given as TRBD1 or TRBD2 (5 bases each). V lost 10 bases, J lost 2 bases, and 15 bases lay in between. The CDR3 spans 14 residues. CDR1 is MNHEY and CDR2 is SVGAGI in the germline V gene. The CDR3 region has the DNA TGTGCCACCCACCCGGGACCCCCCTACAATGAGCAGTTCTTC. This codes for CATHPGPPYNEQFF.

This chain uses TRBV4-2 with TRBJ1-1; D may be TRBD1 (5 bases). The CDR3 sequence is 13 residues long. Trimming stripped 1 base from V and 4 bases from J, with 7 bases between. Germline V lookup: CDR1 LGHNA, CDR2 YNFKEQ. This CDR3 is CASSQGRGTEAFF. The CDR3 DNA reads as TGTGCCAGCAGCCAAGGAAGGGGCACTGAAGCTTTCTTT.

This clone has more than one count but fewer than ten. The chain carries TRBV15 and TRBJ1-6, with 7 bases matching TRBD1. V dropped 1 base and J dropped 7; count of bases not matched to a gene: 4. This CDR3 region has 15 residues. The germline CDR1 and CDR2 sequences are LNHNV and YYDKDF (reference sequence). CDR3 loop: CATSRAQGKNSPLHF. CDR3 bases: TGTGCCACCAGCAGAGCACAGGGGAAAAATTCACCCCTCCACTTT.

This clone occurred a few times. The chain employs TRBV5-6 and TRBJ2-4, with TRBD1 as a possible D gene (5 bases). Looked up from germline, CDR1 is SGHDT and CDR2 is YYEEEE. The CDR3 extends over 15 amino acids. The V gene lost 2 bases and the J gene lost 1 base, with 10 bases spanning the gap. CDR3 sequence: CASSFTGVAKNIQYF. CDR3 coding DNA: TGTGCCAGCAGCTTTACAGGAGTTGCCAAAAACATTCAGTACTTC. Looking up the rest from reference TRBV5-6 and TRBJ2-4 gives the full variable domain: DAGVTQSPTHLIKTRGQQVTLRCSPKSGHDTVSWYQQALGQGPQFIFQYYEEEERQRGNFPDRFSGHQFPNYSSELNVNALLLGDSALYLCASSFTGVAKNIQYFGAGTRLSVL.

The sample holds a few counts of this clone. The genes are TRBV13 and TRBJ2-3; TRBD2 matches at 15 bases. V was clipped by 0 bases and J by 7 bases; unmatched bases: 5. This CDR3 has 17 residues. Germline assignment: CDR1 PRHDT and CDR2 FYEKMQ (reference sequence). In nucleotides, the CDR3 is TGTGCCAGCAGCTTAGGCCCCGGGACTAGCGGGGGGAATACGCAGTATTTT. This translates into CASSLGPGTSGGNTQYF. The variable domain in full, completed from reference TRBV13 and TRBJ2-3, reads AAGVIQSPRHLIKEKRETATLKCYPIPRHDTVYWYQQGPGQDPQFLISFYEKMQSDKGSIPDRFSAQQFSDYHSELNMSSLELGDSALYFCASSLGPGTSGGNTQYFGPGTRLTVL.

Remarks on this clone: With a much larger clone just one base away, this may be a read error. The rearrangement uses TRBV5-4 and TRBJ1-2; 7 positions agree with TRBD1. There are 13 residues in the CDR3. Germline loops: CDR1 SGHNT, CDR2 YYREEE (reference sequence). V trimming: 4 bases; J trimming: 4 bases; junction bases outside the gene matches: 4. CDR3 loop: CASSLDRSYGYTF. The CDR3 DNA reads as TGTGCCAGCAGCCTGGACAGGAGCTATGGCTACACCTTC.

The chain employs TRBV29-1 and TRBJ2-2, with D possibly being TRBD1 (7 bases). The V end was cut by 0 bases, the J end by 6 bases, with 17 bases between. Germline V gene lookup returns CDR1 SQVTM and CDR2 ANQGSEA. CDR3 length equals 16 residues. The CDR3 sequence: CSVEDFAAGGPGELFF. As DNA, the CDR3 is TGCAGCGTTGAAGATTTCGCGGCAGGGGGGCCCGGGGAGCTGTTTTTT.

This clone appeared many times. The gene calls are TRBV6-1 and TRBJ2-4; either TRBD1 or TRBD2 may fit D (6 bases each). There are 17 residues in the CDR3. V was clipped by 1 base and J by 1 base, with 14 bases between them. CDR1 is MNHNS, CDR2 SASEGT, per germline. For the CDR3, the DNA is TGTGCCAGCAGTGAAGTCCGGGGGCTCGAGGCCAAAAACATTCAGTACTTC. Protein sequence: CASSEVRGLEAKNIQYF.

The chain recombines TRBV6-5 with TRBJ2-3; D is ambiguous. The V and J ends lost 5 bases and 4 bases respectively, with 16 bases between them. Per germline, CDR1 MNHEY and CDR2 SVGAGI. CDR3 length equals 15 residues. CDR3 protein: CASSPTGGASDTQYF. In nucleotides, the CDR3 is TGTGCCAGCAGTCCCACGGGTGGAGCGTCAGATACGCAGTATTTT.

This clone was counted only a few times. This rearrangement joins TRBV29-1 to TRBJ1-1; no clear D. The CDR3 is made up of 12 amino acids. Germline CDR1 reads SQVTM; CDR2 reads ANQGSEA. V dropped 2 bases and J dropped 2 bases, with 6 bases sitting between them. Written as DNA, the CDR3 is TGCAGCGTTGAAAGCAGAAACACTGAAGCTTTCTTT. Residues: CSVESRNTEAFF.

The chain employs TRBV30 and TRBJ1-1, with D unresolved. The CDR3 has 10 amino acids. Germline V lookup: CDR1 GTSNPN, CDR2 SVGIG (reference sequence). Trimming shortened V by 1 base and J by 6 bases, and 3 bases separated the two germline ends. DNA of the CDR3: TGTGCCTGGAGTGGGGCTGAAGCTTTCTTT. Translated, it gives CAWSGAEAFF.

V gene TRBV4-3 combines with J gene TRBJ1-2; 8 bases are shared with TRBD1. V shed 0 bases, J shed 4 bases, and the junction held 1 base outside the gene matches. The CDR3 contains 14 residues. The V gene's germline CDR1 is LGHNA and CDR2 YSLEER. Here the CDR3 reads CASSQDGQGYGYTF. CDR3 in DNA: TGCGCCAGCAGCCAAGACGGACAGGGCTATGGCTACACCTTC.

The DNA of the CDR3 is TGTGCCAGCAGCAGGGGGCCCTGGGAGCAGTACTTC. Translating gives CASSRGPWEQYF. The chain combines TRBV6-5 with TRBJ2-7, with TRBD1 matching 8 bases. The V gene's germline CDR1 is MNHEY and CDR2 SVGAGI. Germline trimming cut 6 bases from V and 7 bases from J; bases unmatched to any gene: 5. CDR3 length: 12 amino acids.

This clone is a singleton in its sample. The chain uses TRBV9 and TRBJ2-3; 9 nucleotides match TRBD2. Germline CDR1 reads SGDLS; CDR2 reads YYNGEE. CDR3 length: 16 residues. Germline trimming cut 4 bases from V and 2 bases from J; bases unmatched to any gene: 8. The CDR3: CASSIQTSGHTDTQYF. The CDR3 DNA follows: TGTGCCAGCAGCATCCAGACTAGCGGACACACAGATACGCAGTATTTT.

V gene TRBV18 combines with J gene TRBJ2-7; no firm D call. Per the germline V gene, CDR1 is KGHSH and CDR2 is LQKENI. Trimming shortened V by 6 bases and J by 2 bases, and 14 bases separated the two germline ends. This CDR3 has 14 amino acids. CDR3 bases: TGTGCCAGCTCCGATCAGGAGATCCCCTACGAGCAGTACTTC. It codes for CASSDQEIPYEQYF.

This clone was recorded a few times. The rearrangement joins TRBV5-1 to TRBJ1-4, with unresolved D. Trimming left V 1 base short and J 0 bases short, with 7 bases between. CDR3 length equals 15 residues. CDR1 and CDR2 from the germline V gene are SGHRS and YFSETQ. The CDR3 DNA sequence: TGCGCCAGCAGCTTGTCTCCGGCAACTAATGAAAAACTGTTTTTT. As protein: CASSLSPATNEKLFF.

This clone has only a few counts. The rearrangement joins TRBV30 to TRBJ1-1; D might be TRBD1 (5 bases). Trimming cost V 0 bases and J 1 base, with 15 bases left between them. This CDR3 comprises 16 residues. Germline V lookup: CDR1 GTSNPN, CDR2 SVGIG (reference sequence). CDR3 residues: CAWSVRQYGGNTEAFF. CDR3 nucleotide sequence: TGTGCCTGGAGTGTAAGGCAGTACGGGGGGAACACTGAAGCTTTCTTT.

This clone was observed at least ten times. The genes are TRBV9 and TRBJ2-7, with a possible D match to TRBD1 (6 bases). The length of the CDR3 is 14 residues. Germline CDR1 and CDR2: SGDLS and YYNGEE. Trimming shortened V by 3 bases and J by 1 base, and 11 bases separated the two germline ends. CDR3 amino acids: CASSEGHESYEQYF. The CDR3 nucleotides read TGTGCCAGCAGCGAGGGACACGAGTCCTACGAGCAGTACTTC.

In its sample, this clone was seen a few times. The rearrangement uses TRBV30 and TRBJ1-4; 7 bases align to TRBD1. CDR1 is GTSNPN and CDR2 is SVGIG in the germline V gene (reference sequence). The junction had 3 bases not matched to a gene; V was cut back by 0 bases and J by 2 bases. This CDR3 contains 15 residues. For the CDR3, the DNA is TGTGCCTGGAGTGTACAGGGGACTACTAATGAAAAACTGTTTTTT. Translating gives CAWSVQGTTNEKLFF.

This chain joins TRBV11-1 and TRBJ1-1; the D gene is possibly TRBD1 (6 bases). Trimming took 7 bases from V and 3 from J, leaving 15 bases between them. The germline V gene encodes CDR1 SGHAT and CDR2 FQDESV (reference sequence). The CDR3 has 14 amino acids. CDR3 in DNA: TGTGCCAGCACCACGACAGAGGGGGACACTGAAGCTTTCTTT. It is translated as CASTTTEGDTEAFF.

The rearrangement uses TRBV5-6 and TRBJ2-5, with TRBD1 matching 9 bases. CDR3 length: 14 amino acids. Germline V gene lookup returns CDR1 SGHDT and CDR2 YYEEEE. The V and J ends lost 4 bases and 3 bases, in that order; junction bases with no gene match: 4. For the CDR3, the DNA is TGTGCCAGCAGCCCAGGGACAGGGAAAGAGACCCAGTACTTC. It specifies CASSPGTGKETQYF.

The CDR3: CASSLVGPTHFEAFF. In DNA, the CDR3 is TGCGCCAGCAGCTTGGTAGGACCTACCCATTTTGAAGCTTTCTTT. V is TRBV5-1 and J is TRBJ1-1; no clear D. Germline values: CDR1 SGHRS, CDR2 YFSETQ. The germline V and J ends were trimmed by 0 bases and 7 bases, with 16 bases remaining between them. This CDR3 spans 15 amino acids.

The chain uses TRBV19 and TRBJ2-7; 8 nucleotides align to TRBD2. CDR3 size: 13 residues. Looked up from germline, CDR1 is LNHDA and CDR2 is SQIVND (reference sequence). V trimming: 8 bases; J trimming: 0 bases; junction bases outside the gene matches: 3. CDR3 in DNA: TGTGCCAGTGCCGGGGGGGGCTCCTACGAGCAGTACTTC. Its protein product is CASAGGGSYEQYF.

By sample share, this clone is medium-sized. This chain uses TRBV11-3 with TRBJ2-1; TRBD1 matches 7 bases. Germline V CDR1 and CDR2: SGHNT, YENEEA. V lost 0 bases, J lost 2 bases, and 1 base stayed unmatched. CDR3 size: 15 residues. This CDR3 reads CASSLEQGPYNEQFF. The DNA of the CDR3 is TGTGCCAGCAGCTTAGAACAGGGGCCCTACAATGAGCAGTTCTTC.

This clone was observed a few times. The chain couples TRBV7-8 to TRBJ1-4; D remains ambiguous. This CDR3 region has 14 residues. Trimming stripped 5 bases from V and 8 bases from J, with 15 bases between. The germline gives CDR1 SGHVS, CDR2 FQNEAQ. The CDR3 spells CASSPPGVGEKLFF. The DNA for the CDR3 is TGTGCCAGCAGCCCCCCAGGCGTCGGAGAAAAACTGTTTTTT.

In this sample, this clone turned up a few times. CDR3 in DNA: TGCGCCAGCGGGCCGGACAGTCCCACAGATACGCAGTATTTT. This sequence encodes CASGPDSPTDTQYF. V gene TRBV5-1 combines with J gene TRBJ2-3, with D perhaps matching TRBD1 (6 bases). The CDR3 covers 14 residues. The ends were cut back, 7 bases at V and 2 bases at J, with 14 bases in the middle. Germline assignment: CDR1 SGHRS and CDR2 YFSETQ.